The T cell receptor beta chain described here comes from a study of T cell changes during pregnancy in multiple sclerosis. Repertoires were generated with immunoSEQ multiplex PCR, while TCRdb's copy carries only in-frame clones and drops some. The table has under 85,000 clones, roughly nine tenths seen once; the top ten hold under 0.35%. This CDR3 comprises 14 residues. Per the germline V gene, CDR1 is MNHEY and CDR2 is SVGAGI. The V segment lost 5 bases and the J segment 4 bases; nucleotides outside the gene matches: 7. This TCR derives from a female donor in good health, enrolled as a control in a pregnancy study. This chain joins TRBV6-5 and TRBJ1-2, with TRBD1 matching 7 bases. The sample in question was CD4+ T cells from peripheral blood mononuclear cells, obtained in the third trimester of pregnancy. This chain's CDR3 is CASSSNRGSYGYTF. CDR3 nucleotide sequence: TGTGCCAGCAGTAGTAACAGGGGAAGCTATGGCTACACCTTC.